This T cell receptor beta chain was obtained from a study of blood T cell repertoires in COVID-19. Study at large: Researchers got acute and convalescent COVID-19 samples from the United States, Italy and Spain. Sources were T cells, B-cell-depleted T cells, or PBMCs; the material itself was cDNA or gDNA.

Original data processing: Estimation of nucleated cell counts was performed using reference gene primer amplification. TCRdb's copy holds only in-frame clones and misses some; the assay was immunoSEQ multiplex PCR. V, J and clone size reflect that table, while D and trimming were determined from the DNA. The sample holds roughly 40,000 clones; approximately 88% are singletons and the top ten take roughly 10%. Looked up from germline, CDR1 is SNHLY and CDR2 is FYNNEI. Trimming pared 2 bases from V and 5 bases from J, leaving 10 bases between. The CDR3 runs 14 residues. This TCR came from a woman aged 70-85 years with acute or convalescent COVID-19. The specimen was peripheral blood. V and J are TRBV2 and TRBJ1-5; D unresolved. The CDR3 protein is CASSESRSYQPQHF. The CDR3 region has the DNA TGTGCCAGCAGTGAAAGTAGGAGCTATCAGCCCCAGCATTTT.